This TCR delta chain was documented in a study of Vδ1+ human thymocytes. CDR1 and CDR2 from the germline V gene are TSWWSYY and QGS. The V end was cut by 1 base, the J end by 6 bases, with 27 bases between. The CDR3 consists of 19 residues. Extracted RNA was reverse transcribed into cDNA. CDR3 amplicons came from multiplex PCR with pooled V-gene forward and constant-region reverse primers. TCRdb reapplied CATT to the multiplex PCR reads. This sample has around 76,000 delta-chain clones, with about 30% found just once. Details on this clone: The antigen remains undetermined. Different DNA sequences within this sample yield the same CDR3.

Study-level points and caveats: In the thymus, TRG and TRD repertoires looked highly polyclonal with Gaussian CDR3 lengths. Thymic delta-chain repertoires held approximately 20% Vdelta2 sequences and few Vdelta3, despite high sort purity.

The sorted cells were CD3+ Vdelta1+ Vdelta2- thymocytes from alphabeta-depleted thymus. Sequencing was carried out using Vdelta1+ gamma-delta thymocytes from the thymus. The subset was: FACS-sorted CD3+ TCRalphabeta- TCRVdelta1+ TCRVdelta2- thymocytes. The gene calls are TRDV1 and TRDJ1; D perhaps matches TRDD2 (5 bases). The source is a boy under two years old who had congenital heart surgery. The CDR3 region has the DNA TGTGCTCTTGGGGAACGCAAAGGCCTTCTGCCTCTTCCAACTAATAAACTCATCTTT. Amino acid sequence: CALGERKGLLPLPTNKLIF.